The 23 T cell receptor beta chains below were found in one sample sequenced in a study of cytomegalovirus exposure and HLA in healthy donors. PCR employed 60 Vbeta and 13 Jbeta primers. This table comes from immunoSEQ multiplex PCR, and its TCRdb copy is limited to in-frame clones, with some not included. The data hold about 120,000 clones, with 60% to 85% observed a single time. The sample consisted of PBMCs. The receptors come from a woman aged 40 to 50 in good health and CMV-seronegative.

The chain links TRBV11-2 to TRBJ1-5; D might be TRBD1 (5 bases). CDR3 size: 14 residues. V lost 5 bases to trimming and J lost 0 bases, with 8 bases between them. CDR1 is SGHAT and CDR2 is FQNNGV in the germline V gene. The DNA of the CDR3 is TGTGCCAGCAGCCCGGGGGATAGCAATCAGCCCCAGCATTTT. Translated, it gives CASSPGDSNQPQHF.

This chain joins TRBV7-9 and TRBJ1-2; TRBD1 aligns across 7 bases. The V and J ends lost 4 bases and 5 bases, in that order; junction bases with no gene match: 10. Per the germline V gene, CDR1 is SEHNR and CDR2 is FQNEAQ (reference sequence). The CDR3 totals 15 residues. In DNA form, the CDR3 reads TGTGCCAGCAGCTCGGACAGGACGAGCGATTATGGCTACACCTTC. Its protein product is CASSSDRTSDYGYTF.

The chain carries TRBV27 and TRBJ2-7; no firm D call. The CDR3 is made up of 16 amino acids. Trimming took off 5 bases at V and 2 bases at J, with 19 bases between the two ends. Germline values: CDR1 MNHEY, CDR2 SMNVEV (reference sequence). CDR3 loop: CASSPIINWATYEQYF. CDR3 DNA sequence: TGTGCCAGCAGTCCCATTATAAACTGGGCCACCTACGAGCAGTACTTC.

This chain joins TRBV2 and TRBJ1-2; 8 bases fit TRBD1. Germline CDR1 is SNHLY and CDR2 is FYNNEI. The CDR3 has 17 residues. The ends lost 8 bases at V and 2 bases at J; junction bases unmatched: 16. CDR3 protein: CASQFSETGQENYGYTF. CDR3 coding DNA: TGTGCCAGCCAATTTTCCGAGACGGGACAGGAAAACTATGGCTACACCTTC.

The chain combines TRBV5-8 with TRBJ2-1; 8 bases line up with TRBD2. Germline V gene data show CDR1 as SGHTS and CDR2 as YDEGEE. The J segment lost 8 bases and the V segment lost 4 bases, leaving 8 bases of the junction unmatched. CDR3 length: 14 amino acids. The chain's CDR3 is CASSPRTSLDEQFF. CDR3 coding DNA: TGTGCCAGCAGCCCCCGGACTAGCTTGGATGAGCAGTTCTTC.

V usage is TRBV28 and J usage is TRBJ2-7; D is perhaps TRBD1 (6 bases). V was shortened by 7 bases and J by 3 bases, with 13 bases between the two germline ends. Germline V gene data show CDR1 as MDHEN and CDR2 as SYDVKM. The CDR3 has 13 amino acids. The CDR3 sequence: CASIQGTNYEQYF. The CDR3 nucleotides are TGTGCCAGCATACAGGGTACGAACTACGAGCAGTACTTC.

This clone showed up just a few times. The chain links TRBV19 to TRBJ2-5, with D tentatively TRBD1 (5 bases). The end of the DNA fits TRBJ2-7 better, so the J call may be wrong. Germline V gene lookup returns CDR1 LNHDA and CDR2 SQIVND (reference sequence). CDR3 length: 12 residues. The DNA for the CDR3 is TGTGCCAGTAGTATACAAGGGGCCGAGCAGTACTTC. Translating gives CASSIQGAEQYF.

The gene calls are TRBV27 and TRBJ1-5, with TRBD1 identical over 9 bases. The CDR3 is 16 residues long. Germline lookup yields CDR1 MNHEY and CDR2 SMNVEV (reference sequence). V was clipped by 6 bases and J by 0 bases; unmatched bases: 6. CDR3 amino acids: CASSRTGAYSNQPQHF. The CDR3 coding sequence is TGTGCCAGCAGCCGGACAGGGGCATATAGCAATCAGCCCCAGCATTTT.

This rearrangement joins TRBV5-8 to TRBJ1-5; TRBD1 is a possible D gene (6 bases). V gave up 0 bases and J gave up 6 bases, with 16 bases separating them. In germline, CDR1 is SGHTS, CDR2 YDEGEE. The CDR3 totals 16 residues. CDR3 bases: TGTGCCAGCAGCTTGGTGACAGGAGTGAGGTCTCAGCCCCAGCATTTT. Translating gives CASSLVTGVRSQPQHF.

CDR3 sequence (DNA): TGTGCCAGCAGTTACACGGGACAGTTCACAGATACGCAGTATTTT. Residues: CASSYTGQFTDTQYF. This rearrangement joins TRBV6-5 to TRBJ2-3; 7 bases align to TRBD1. V dropped 2 bases and J dropped 2; count of bases not matched to a gene: 4. The CDR3 is made up of 15 amino acids. Germline-derived CDR1 and CDR2 are MNHEY and SVGAGI.

The chain couples TRBV4-3 to TRBJ2-3; 10 bases map to TRBD1. Germline values: CDR1 LGHNA, CDR2 YSLEER. The J segment lost 3 bases and the V segment lost 3 bases, leaving 9 bases of the junction unmatched. The CDR3 length is 17 residues. The DNA for the CDR3 is TGCGCCAGCAGCCAGCCGACAGGGGGCAAGACAACAGATACGCAGTATTTT. Protein: CASSQPTGGKTTDTQYF.

The chain is built from TRBV5-1 and TRBJ1-1; 10 bases agree with TRBD1. V gave up 6 bases and J gave up 11 bases; unmatched junction bases: 16. The CDR3 totals 15 residues. CDR1 and CDR2 (germline): SGHRS, YFSETQ. The CDR3 bases are TGCGCCAGCATCCGGACCGGGACAGGGGTCGTTAAGGCTTTCTTT. This gives the protein CASIRTGTGVVKAFF.

The rearrangement uses TRBV28 and TRBJ2-7; 9 nucleotides align to TRBD1. The J segment lost 3 bases and the V segment lost 8 bases, leaving 11 bases of the junction unmatched. CDR1 is MDHEN, CDR2 SYDVKM, per germline. The CDR3 has 15 amino acids. The CDR3 spells CASAPGQGGFYEQYF. CDR3 in DNA: TGTGCCAGCGCTCCGGGACAGGGAGGTTTCTACGAGCAGTACTTC.

The chain couples TRBV5-8 to TRBJ2-1; the D is unclear. Germline-derived CDR1 and CDR2 are SGHTS and YDEGEE. The CDR3 contains 17 residues. Trimming pared 0 bases from V and 0 bases from J, leaving 13 bases between. The DNA for the CDR3 is TGTGCCAGCAGCTTGGCTCTCAGCGCCCCCTCCTACAATGAGCAGTTCTTC. Translated, it gives CASSLALSAPSYNEQFF.

This chain links TRBV7-2 with TRBJ2-7, with 7 bases fitting TRBD2. Germline V gene data show CDR1 as SGHTA and CDR2 as FQGNSA. This CDR3 is built from 15 residues. Trimming took 3 bases from V and 1 from J; bases not matched to a gene: 6. This CDR3 is CASSFLGGESYEQYF. The CDR3 DNA is TGTGCCAGCAGCTTCTTGGGGGGGGAGTCCTACGAGCAGTACTTC.

The chain uses TRBV19 and TRBJ2-3; D is uncertain. This CDR3 has 17 amino acids. V shed 6 bases and J shed 1 base, with 20 bases lying between them. Germline loops: CDR1 LNHDA, CDR2 SQIVND (reference sequence). In nucleotides, the CDR3 is TGTGCCAGTAGCTCCTGGAGTGGCGGTCTCGGCACAGATACGCAGTATTTT. This sequence encodes CASSSWSGGLGTDTQYF.

The V gene is TRBV29-1, the J gene TRBJ2-3, with TRBD2 identical over 7 bases. The CDR3 sequence is 15 residues long. Germline V gives CDR1 SQVTM, CDR2 ANQGSEA. V lost 7 bases, J lost 3 bases, and 13 bases stayed unmatched. The CDR3 sequence is CSALGGGGATDTQYF. The DNA for the CDR3 is TGCAGCGCCTTGGGGGGGGGAGGGGCAACAGATACGCAGTATTTT.

The genes are TRBV5-1 and TRBJ1-6; no reliable D call. V lost 1 base and J 0 bases, leaving 8 bases between the germline ends. Per germline, CDR1 SGHRS and CDR2 YFSETQ. The CDR3 spans 16 residues. CDR3 sequence (DNA): TGCGCCAGCAGCTTGAGATCGAGCTCCTATAATTCACCCCTCCACTTT. Translated, it gives CASSLRSSSYNSPLHF.

There are a few counts of this clone. The chain couples TRBV28 to TRBJ2-7; D is ambiguous. The V end lost 6 bases, the J end lost 1 base, and 16 bases lay between the germline ends. Germline CDR1 reads MDHEN; CDR2 reads SYDVKM. The CDR3 is 15 amino acids. CDR3 in DNA: TGTGCCAGCAGCTACCGGCTGCAGGTTTCCTACGAGCAGTACTTC. Translation: CASSYRLQVSYEQYF.

This chain uses TRBV6-4 with TRBJ2-2; 7 bases align to TRBD2. The germline V gene encodes CDR1 MRHNA and CDR2 SNTAGT. This CDR3 is 16 amino acids long. Trimming cost V 3 bases and J 6 bases; bases outside gene matches: 10. CDR3 amino acids: CASSDYWREQAGELFF. The CDR3 DNA follows: TGTGCCAGCAGTGATTACTGGCGGGAGCAGGCCGGGGAGCTGTTTTTT.

This chain joins TRBV2 and TRBJ2-7; 7 bases map to TRBD1. The junction had 8 bases not matched to a gene; V was cut back by 8 bases and J by 4 bases. CDR3 length: 13 residues. Per germline, CDR1 SNHLY and CDR2 FYNNEI. The DNA for the CDR3 is TGTGCCAGCCAGGGGGAGAGAGGGTACGAGCAGTACTTC. Translated, it gives CASQGERGYEQYF.

The chain employs TRBV6-6 and TRBJ2-1, with D possibly TRBD2 on 6 matching bases. Germline V gene data show CDR1 as MNHNY and CDR2 as SVGAGI (reference sequence). The CDR3 spans 14 residues. V lost 5 bases and J 6 bases, leaving 14 bases between the germline ends. CDR3 region: CASSKRGLSNEQFF. In DNA form, the CDR3 reads TGTGCCAGCAGTAAACGGGGACTGTCCAATGAGCAGTTCTTC.

The V gene is TRBV4-1, the J gene TRBJ2-7; 9 nucleotides agree with TRBD2. J lost 1 base, V lost 0 bases, and 4 bases had no gene match. CDR1 is MGHRA and CDR2 is YSYEKL in the germline V gene. The CDR3 has 16 residues. The CDR3 protein is CASSQDWTSVSYEQYF. For the CDR3, the DNA is TGCGCCAGCAGCCAAGACTGGACTAGCGTTTCCTACGAGCAGTACTTC.